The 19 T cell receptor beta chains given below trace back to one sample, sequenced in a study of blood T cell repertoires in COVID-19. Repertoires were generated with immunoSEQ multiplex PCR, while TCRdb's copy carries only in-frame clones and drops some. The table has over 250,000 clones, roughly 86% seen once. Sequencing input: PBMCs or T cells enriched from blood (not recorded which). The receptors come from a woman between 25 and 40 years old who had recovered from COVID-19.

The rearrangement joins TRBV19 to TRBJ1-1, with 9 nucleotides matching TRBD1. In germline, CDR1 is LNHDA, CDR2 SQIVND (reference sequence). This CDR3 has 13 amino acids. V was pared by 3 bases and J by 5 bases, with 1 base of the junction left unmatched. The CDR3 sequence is CASSMGTGTEAFF. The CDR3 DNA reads TGTGCCAGTAGTATGGGGACAGGGACTGAAGCTTTCTTT.

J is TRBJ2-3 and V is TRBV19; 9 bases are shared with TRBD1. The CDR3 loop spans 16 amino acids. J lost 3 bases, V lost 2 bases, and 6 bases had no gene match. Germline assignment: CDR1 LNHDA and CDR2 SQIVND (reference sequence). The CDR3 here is CASSITGGAYTDTQYF. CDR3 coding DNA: TGTGCCAGTAGTATAACAGGGGGCGCATATACAGATACGCAGTATTTT.

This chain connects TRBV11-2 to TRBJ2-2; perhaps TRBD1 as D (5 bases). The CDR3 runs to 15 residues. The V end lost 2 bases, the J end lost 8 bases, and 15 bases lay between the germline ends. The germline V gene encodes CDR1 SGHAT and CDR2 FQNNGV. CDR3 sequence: CASSLQGIHMGELFF. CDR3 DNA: TGTGCCAGCAGCTTACAGGGAATTCATATGGGGGAGCTGTTTTTT.

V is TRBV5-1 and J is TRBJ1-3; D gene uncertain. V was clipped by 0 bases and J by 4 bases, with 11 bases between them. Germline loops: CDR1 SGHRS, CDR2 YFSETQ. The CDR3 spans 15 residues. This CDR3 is CASSLDAPTGNTIYF. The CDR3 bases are TGCGCCAGCAGCTTGGATGCCCCGACAGGAAACACCATATATTTT.

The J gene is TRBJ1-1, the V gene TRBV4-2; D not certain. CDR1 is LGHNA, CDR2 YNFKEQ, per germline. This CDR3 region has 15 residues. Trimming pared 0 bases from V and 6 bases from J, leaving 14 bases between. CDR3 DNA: TGTGCCAGCAGCCAAGAGCGAACAGTCGGTTCTGAAGCTTTCTTT. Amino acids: CASSQERTVGSEAFF.

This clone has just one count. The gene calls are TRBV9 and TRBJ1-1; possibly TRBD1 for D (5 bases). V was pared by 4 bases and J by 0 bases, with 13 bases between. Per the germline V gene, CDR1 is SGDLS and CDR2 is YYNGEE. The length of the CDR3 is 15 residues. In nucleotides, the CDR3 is TGTGCCAGCAGCCCCTACGGGGGTATGAACACTGAAGCTTTCTTT. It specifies CASSPYGGMNTEAFF.

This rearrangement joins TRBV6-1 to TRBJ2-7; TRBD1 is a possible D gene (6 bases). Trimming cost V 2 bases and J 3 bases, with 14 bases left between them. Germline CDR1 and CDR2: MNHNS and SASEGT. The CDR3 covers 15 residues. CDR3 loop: CASSELGGGVYEQYF. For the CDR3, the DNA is TGTGCCAGCAGTGAACTGGGTGGGGGCGTCTACGAGCAGTACTTC.

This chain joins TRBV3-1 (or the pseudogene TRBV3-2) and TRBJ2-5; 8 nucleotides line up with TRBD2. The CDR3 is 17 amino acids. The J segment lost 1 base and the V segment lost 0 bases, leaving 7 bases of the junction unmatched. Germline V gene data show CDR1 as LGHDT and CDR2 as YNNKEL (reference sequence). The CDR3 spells CASSQEGLAGIQETQYF. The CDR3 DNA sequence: TGTGCCAGCAGCCAAGAGGGGCTAGCGGGTATCCAAGAGACCCAGTACTTC.

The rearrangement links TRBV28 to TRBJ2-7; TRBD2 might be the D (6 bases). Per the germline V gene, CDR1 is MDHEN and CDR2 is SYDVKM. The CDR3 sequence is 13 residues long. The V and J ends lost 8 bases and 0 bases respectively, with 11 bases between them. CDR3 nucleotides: TGTGCCAGCCGCGGCGGGACCTCCTACGAGCAGTACTTC. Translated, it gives CASRGGTSYEQYF.

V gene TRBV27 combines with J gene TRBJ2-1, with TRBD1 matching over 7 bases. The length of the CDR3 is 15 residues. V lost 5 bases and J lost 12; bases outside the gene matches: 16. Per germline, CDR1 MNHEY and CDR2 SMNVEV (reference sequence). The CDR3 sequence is CASSPDGTASPRQFF. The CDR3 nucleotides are TGTGCCAGCAGTCCAGACGGGACAGCTTCCCCGAGGCAGTTCTTC.

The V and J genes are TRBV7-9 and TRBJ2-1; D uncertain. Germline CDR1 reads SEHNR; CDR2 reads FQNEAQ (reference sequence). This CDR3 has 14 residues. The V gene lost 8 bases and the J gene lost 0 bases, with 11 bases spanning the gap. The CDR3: CASYHGSSYNEQFF. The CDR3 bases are TGTGCCAGCTACCACGGTAGCTCCTACAATGAGCAGTTCTTC.

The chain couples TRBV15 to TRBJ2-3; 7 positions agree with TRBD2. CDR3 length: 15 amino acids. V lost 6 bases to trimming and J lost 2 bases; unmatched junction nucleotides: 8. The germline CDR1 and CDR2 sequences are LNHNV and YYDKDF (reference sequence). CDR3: CATSVERGSTDTQYF. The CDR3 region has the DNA TGTGCCACCAGTGTGGAGCGGGGTTCCACAGATACGCAGTATTTT.

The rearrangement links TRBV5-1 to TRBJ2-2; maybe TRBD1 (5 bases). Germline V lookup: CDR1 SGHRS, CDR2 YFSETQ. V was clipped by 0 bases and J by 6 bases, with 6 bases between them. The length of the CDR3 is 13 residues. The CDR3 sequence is CASSLGRAGELFF. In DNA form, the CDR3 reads TGCGCCAGCAGCTTGGGCAGGGCCGGGGAGCTGTTTTTT.

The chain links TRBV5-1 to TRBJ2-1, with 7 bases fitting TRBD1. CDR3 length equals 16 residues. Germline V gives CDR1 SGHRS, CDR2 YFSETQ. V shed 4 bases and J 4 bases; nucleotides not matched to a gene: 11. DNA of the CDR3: TGCGCCAGCAGCGAGAACACAGGGGCGACTTACAATGAGCAGTTCTTC. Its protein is CASSENTGATYNEQFF.

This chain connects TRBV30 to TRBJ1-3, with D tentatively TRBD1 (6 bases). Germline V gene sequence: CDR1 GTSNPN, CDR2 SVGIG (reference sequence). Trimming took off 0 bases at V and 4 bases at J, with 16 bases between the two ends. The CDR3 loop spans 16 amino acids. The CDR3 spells CAWSVPQGLSGNTIYF. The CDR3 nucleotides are TGTGCCTGGAGTGTACCGCAGGGGCTTTCCGGAAACACCATATATTTT.

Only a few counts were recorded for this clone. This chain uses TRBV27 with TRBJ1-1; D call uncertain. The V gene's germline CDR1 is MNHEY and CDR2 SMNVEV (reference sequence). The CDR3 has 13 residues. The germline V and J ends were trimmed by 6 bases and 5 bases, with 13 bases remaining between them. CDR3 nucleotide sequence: TGTGCCAGCAGCCCACCCGGGAGGACTGAAGCTTTCTTT. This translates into CASSPPGRTEAFF.

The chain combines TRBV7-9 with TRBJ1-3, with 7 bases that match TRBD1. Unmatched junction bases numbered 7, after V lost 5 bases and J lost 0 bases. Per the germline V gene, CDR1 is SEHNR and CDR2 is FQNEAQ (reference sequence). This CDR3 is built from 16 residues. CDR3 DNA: TGTGCCAGCAGCGGGCCGGGGACAGACTCTGGAAACACCATATATTTT. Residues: CASSGPGTDSGNTIYF.

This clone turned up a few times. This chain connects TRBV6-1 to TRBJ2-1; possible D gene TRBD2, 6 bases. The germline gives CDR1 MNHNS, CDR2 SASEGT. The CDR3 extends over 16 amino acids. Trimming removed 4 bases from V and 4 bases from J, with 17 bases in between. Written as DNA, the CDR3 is TGTGCCAGCAGTGGATGGACATCGCGGGGATACAATGAGCAGTTCTTC. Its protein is CASSGWTSRGYNEQFF.

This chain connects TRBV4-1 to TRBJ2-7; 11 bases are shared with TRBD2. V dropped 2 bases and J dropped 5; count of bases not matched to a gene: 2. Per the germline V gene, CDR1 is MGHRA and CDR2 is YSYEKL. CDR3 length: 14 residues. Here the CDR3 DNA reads TGCGCCAGCAGCCAACCGGGACTAGCGGACGAGCAGTACTTC. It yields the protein CASSQPGLADEQYF.